The present T cell receptor beta chain was sequenced within a study of identical twins. This clonotype showed up just a few times. The antigen is not known. Germline V gene lookup returns CDR1 SGHRS and CDR2 YFSETQ. V lost 4 bases, J lost 3 bases, and 6 bases stayed unmatched. The CDR3 has 15 amino acids. Study-wide results and limits: Possibly, invariant MAIT and iNKT cells partly confounded zero-insertion analyses.

TCRdb re-called the 5' RACE reads through MiXCR, storing one row per CDR3 protein. Among fewer than 550,000 distinct CDR3 sequences, 13% to 15% were seen once, and the ten largest hold roughly 0.44%. The data were also submitted as part of a second study, on yellow fever vaccine responses in identical twins.

The sequence was collected from a young woman in good health. V and J are TRBV5-1 and TRBJ2-5, with TRBD2 matching 10 bases. The sequencing sample was made of CD4+ T cells sorted from blood. The CDR3 reads CASSAAGTSEETQYF. The CDR3, as DNA: TGCGCCAGCAGCGCCGCCGGGACTAGCGAAGAGACCCAGTACTTC.